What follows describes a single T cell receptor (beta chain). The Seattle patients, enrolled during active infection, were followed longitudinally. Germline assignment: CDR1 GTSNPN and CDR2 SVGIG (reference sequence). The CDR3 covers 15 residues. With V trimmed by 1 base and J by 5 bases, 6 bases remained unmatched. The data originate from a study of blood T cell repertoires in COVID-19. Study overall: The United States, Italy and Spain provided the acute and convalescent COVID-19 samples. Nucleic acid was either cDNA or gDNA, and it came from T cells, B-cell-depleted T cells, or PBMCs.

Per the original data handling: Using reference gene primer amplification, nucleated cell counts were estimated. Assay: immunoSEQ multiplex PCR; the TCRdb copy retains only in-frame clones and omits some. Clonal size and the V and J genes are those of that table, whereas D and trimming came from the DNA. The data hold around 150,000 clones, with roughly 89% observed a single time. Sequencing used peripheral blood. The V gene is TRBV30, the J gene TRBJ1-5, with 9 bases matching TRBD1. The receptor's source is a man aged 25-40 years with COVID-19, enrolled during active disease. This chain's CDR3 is CAWSADRGNDQPQHF. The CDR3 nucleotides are TGTGCCTGGAGTGCTGACAGGGGGAACGATCAGCCCCAGCATTTT. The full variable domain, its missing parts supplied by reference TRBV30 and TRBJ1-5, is SQTIHQWPATLVQPVGSPLSLECTVEGTSNPNLYWYRQAAGRGLQLLFYSVGIGQISSEVPQNLSASRPQDRQFILSSKKLLLSDSGFYLCAWSADRGNDQPQHFGDGTRLSIL.